This TCR beta chain was retrieved from a study of shared clonotypes between healthy human individuals. Findings and limits, study-wide: Only blood samples were collected, and tissue repertoires likely differ.

Positive CCR7 selection of CD45RO-negative cells yielded the naive CD8 cells, and terminally differentiated effector memory CD45RA+ cells were excluded. As to this clone: Its antigen is undetermined.

Sequencing used immunoSEQ multiplex PCR; TCRdb keeps in-frame clones, though not all of them. The table lists hundreds of thousands of clones, 96% of them singletons. The CDR3 sequence is 14 residues long. CDR1 and CDR2 (germline): SEHNR, FQNEAQ (reference sequence). The V and J ends lost 3 bases and 0 bases respectively, with 9 bases between them. This clonotype originated in a man aged 25 to 40 in good health. V gene TRBV7-9 combines with J gene TRBJ2-7; D is undetermined. Sample: naive CD8+ T cells sorted from blood. This CDR3 is CASSFEVGSYEQYF. The CDR3 nucleotides are TGTGCCAGCAGCTTCGAGGTGGGCTCCTACGAGCAGTACTTC.